Listed below are T cell receptor beta chains from one sample, sequenced in a study of cytomegalovirus exposure and HLA in healthy donors. TCRdb keeps only in-frame clones here, not all; method: immunoSEQ multiplex PCR. In the table there are under 200,000 clones, around four fifths of which are singletons. Sequences were obtained from PBMCs. These receptors came from a man aged 18 to 35 in good health and CMV-seronegative. Both conserved end residues are part of each CDR3. The D gene is left open where the match is weak. Clone size is stated in some rows and not others, as once, few, many or a class when expanded.

CDR3 length	D gene	J gene	V gene	clone size	CDR3 protein	CDR3 DNA
15	-	TRBJ1-6	TRBV19	-	CASSIAAGGNSPLHF	TGTGCCAGTAGTATAGCGGCGGGGGGTAATTCACCCCTCCACTTT
14	TRBD1	TRBJ2-5	TRBV2	-	CASTLDRGFETQYF	TGTGCCAGCACCCTCGACAGGGGGTTTGAGACCCAGTACTTC
17	-	TRBJ1-1	TRBV9	-	CASSVDPNRSGNTEAFF	TGTGCCAGCAGCGTAGACCCCAACAGGTCAGGGAACACTGAAGCTTTCTTT
16	TRBD2	TRBJ2-1	TRBV15	-	CATSTAERGDYNEQFF	TGTGCCACCAGCACCGCCGAGCGGGGGGACTACAATGAGCAGTTCTTC
15	TRBD2	TRBJ2-1	TRBV19	-	CASSILAGGLDEQFF	TGTGCCAGTAGTATACTAGCGGGGGGGCTGGATGAGCAGTTCTTC
15	-	TRBJ1-2	TRBV6-5	-	CASSSPGHHNYGYTF	TGTGCCAGCAGTTCCCCGGGACACCATAACTATGGCTACACCTTC
15	-	TRBJ1-6	TRBV2	once	CASKLITTDNSPLHF	TGTGCCAGCAAACTTATTACCACCGATAATTCACCCCTCCACTTT
12	-	TRBJ1-6	TRBV27	-	CASSARLSPLHF	TGTGCCAGCAGCGCCCGCTTGAGTCCCCTCCACTTT
13	-	TRBJ2-1	TRBV7-3	-	CASSLLAYNEQFF	TGTGCCAGCAGCCTACTGGCCTACAATGAGCAGTTCTTC
14	-	TRBJ2-7	TRBV15	-	CATSRPSQTYEQYF	TGTGCCACCAGCAGACCATCACAGACCTACGAGCAGTACTTC
15	TRBD1	TRBJ1-6	TRBV15	-	CATSSFRGSNSPLHF	TGTGCCACCAGCAGCTTCAGGGGGTCTAATTCACCCCTCCACTTT
15	-	TRBJ2-1	TRBV14	-	CASSQGIGGYNEQFF	TGTGCCAGCAGCCAAGGGATTGGCGGATACAATGAGCAGTTCTTC
16	TRBD2	TRBJ2-1	TRBV7-2	-	CASSPWTSGIGNEQFF	TGTGCCAGCAGCCCTTGGACTAGCGGGATTGGGAATGAGCAGTTCTTC
13	-	TRBJ2-2	TRBV13	once	CASSSSNTGELFF	TGTGCCAGCAGCTCATCCAACACCGGGGAGCTGTTTTTT
18	TRBD2	TRBJ2-7	TRBV7-9	-	CASSLAVAGGPRAYEQYF	TGTGCCAGCAGCTTAGCGGTAGCGGGAGGGCCACGGGCCTACGAGCAGTACTTC
12	-	TRBJ2-5	TRBV6-6	-	CASRGSQETQYF	TGTGCCAGCCGGGGTTCACAAGAGACCCAGTACTTC
14	-	TRBJ1-2	TRBV27	-	CASSKGQGIYGYTF	TGTGCCAGCAGTAAGGGGCAGGGGATCTATGGCTACACCTTC
17	-	TRBJ1-1	TRBV15	-	CATSSGAGGGMNTEAFF	TGTGCCACCAGCAGCGGAGCGGGAGGTGGTATGAACACTGAAGCTTTCTTT
15	TRBD1	TRBJ1-6	TRBV11-2	few	CASSFTGAYNSPLHF	TGTGCCAGCAGCTTTACAGGGGCTTATAATTCACCCCTCCACTTT
14	-	TRBJ1-5	TRBV7-2	-	CASSFAGVNQPQHF	TGTGCCAGCAGCTTTGCGGGGGTCAATCAGCCCCAGCATTTT
14	TRBD1	TRBJ1-1	TRBV19	-	CASRGQGLTTEAFF	TGTGCCAGTAGGGGACAGGGTCTGACCACTGAAGCTTTCTTT
14	-	TRBJ2-2	TRBV19	-	CASSARSTTGELFF	TGTGCCAGTAGTGCACGATCTACCACCGGGGAGCTGTTTTTT
14	-	TRBJ1-5	TRBV9	-	CASSVAAGEKPQHF	TGTGCCAGCAGCGTAGCCGCGGGGGAGAAGCCCCAGCATTTT
15	TRBD1	TRBJ2-3	TRBV29-1	-	CSASPRDSSIDTQYF	TGCAGCGCTTCCCCTAGGGACAGCTCTATAGATACGCAGTATTTT
15	TRBD1	TRBJ2-3	TRBV5-8	few	CASSSGTVSTDTQYF	TGTGCCAGCAGCTCCGGGACAGTTAGCACAGATACGCAGTATTTT
12	-	TRBJ2-7	TRBV10-3	-	CAISARGYEQYF	TGTGCCATCAGTGCACGGGGATACGAGCAGTACTTC
15	TRBD2	TRBJ2-7	TRBV7-2	-	CASSLLAGSSYEQYF	TGTGCCAGCAGCTTATTAGCGGGTAGCTCCTACGAGCAGTACTTC
13	-	TRBJ1-4	TRBV6-6	-	CASSHRANEKLFF	TGTGCCAGCAGTCACAGGGCTAATGAAAAACTGTTTTTT
15	-	TRBJ1-2	TRBV9	-	CAPSDSDTLNYGYTF	TGTGCCCCATCGGACAGCGATACCCTTAACTATGGCTACACCTTC
14	TRBD1	TRBJ2-5	TRBV5-1	once	CASSEGTGLLTQYF	TGCGCCAGCAGCGAAGGGACAGGTCTCCTGACCCAGTACTTC
14	TRBD2	TRBJ2-2	TRBV19	-	CASRWEGITGELFF	TGTGCCAGTAGATGGGAGGGAATTACCGGGGAGCTGTTTTTT
14	-	TRBJ1-1	TRBV11-2	-	CASSLDGGAGEAFF	TGTGCCAGCAGCTTAGATGGGGGGGCCGGTGAAGCTTTCTTT
16	-	TRBJ1-1	TRBV19	-	CASSPLRQAMNTEAFF	TGTGCCAGTAGCCCACTAAGACAGGCCATGAACACTGAAGCTTTCTTT
15	-	TRBJ2-5	TRBV7-3	-	CASSLRGGTGETQYF	TGTGCCAGCAGCCTCCGAGGTGGTACAGGGGAGACCCAGTACTTC
20	TRBD1	TRBJ1-3	TRBV4-1	few	CASSQEDRGKIPFSGNTIYF	TGCGCCAGCAGCCAAGAGGACAGGGGTAAAATCCCTTTTTCTGGAAACACCATATATTTT
19	TRBD2	TRBJ2-1	TRBV28	-	CASSLSPLVGGREYNEQFF	TGTGCCAGCAGTTTATCGCCCTTGGTGGGCGGGAGGGAATACAATGAGCAGTTCTTC
15	-	TRBJ2-2	TRBV19	-	CASSASDTTPGELFF	TGTGCCAGTAGTGCCTCGGACACTACACCCGGGGAGCTGTTTTTT